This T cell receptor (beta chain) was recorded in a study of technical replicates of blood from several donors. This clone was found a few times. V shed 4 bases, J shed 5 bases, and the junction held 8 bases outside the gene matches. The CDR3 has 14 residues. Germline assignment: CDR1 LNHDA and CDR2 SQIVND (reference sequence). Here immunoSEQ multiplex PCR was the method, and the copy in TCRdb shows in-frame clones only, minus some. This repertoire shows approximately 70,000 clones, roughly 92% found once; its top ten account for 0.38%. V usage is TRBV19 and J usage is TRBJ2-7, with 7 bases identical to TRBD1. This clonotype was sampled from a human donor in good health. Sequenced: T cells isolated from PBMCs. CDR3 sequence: CASSKDRLVDEQYF. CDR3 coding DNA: TGTGCCAGTAGTAAGGACAGGTTAGTGGACGAGCAGTACTTC.